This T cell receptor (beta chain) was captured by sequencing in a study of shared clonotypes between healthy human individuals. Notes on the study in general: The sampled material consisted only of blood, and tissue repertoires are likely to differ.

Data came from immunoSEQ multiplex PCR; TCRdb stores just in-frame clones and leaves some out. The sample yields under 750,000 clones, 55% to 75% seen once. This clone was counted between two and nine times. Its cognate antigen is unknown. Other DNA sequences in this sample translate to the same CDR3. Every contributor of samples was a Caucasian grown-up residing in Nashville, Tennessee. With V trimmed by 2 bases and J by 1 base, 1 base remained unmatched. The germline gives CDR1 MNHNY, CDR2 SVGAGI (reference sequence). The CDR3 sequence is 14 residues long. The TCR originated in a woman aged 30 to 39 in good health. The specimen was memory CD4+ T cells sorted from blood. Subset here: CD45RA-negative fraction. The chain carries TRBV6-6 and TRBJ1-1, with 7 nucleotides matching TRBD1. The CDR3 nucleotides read TGTGCCAGCAGTTACACAGGGGAGAACACTGAAGCTTTCTTT. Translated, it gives CASSYTGENTEAFF.